The T cell receptor (beta chain) under discussion was sequenced for a study of CD8+CD57+ T cells in acquired aplastic anemia (dated by TCRdb to between 2018 and 2020). Regarding the research as a whole: Extracted DNA from sorted CD4+ and CD8+ cells averaged about 2.9 ug, ranging from roughly 0.17 to 27.4 ug. An average of roughly 10 million reads for CD4+ cells and approximately 11 million reads for CD8+ cells was obtained from healthy donor samples.

On this clonotype: What antigen it recognizes has not been identified. No clone much larger than this one lies a single base away; base qualities are absent.

In the study, sorted CD4+ and CD8+ blood T cells from patients with severe aplastic anemia and from healthy subjects underwent deep sequencing of TCR repertoires. Ficoll-Paque density gradient centrifugation was used to isolate peripheral blood mononuclear cells. Before DNA was extracted, CD4+ and CD8+ T cells were sorted using either FACS or magnetic beads. TCR beta VDJ combination and CDR3 sequence profiling used genomic DNA as the template. TCR repertoire sequencing was run on an Illumina HiSeq 2000. In the paper's pipeline: Repertoire assessment relied on Simpson's diversity index, CDR3 size and DJ length profiles, and TRBV/TRBJ rearrangement plots. The immunodominant clone was defined as the most abundant DNA sequence in deep sequencing data. CDR3 amino acid sequences were screened for sharing across subjects and compared with published repertoires and the VDJdb database. TCRdb applied fastp at Q25 and MiXCR to the public reads, then kept only in-frame beta chains. Rows are unified per CDR3 protein, each entry keeping the most common DNA and genes. The V and J calls were not made by the authors but by TCRdb's processing. For this sample there are 35,000 to 45,000 distinct CDR3 sequences; approximately 67% appear just once. More than 20% of the sample lies in the top ten.

Results and caveats for the whole study, not just this receptor: No significant difference in CD8+ Simpson's diversity was found between patients and healthy controls (P=0.060). Although 25 to 30 CD8+ CDR3 sequences were shared by patients and controls, these sequences appeared highly expressed in patients and within the immunodominant clones of patients.

The CDR3 holds 15 amino acids from the cysteine to the phenylalanine. The read is trimmed to its CDR3 DNA, 45 bases read in frame from base 1. V loses 1 base of germline sequence and J loses 0 bases, and the interval between the two ends is 7 bases. From the germline V gene (reference sequence), CDR1 is LNHDA and CDR2 is SQIVND. The origin of this receptor is a human donor in good health, serving as a control. This sequence uses TRBV19 and TRBJ2-1, with the D gene uncertain. The sequenced material came from sorted CD4+, CD8+, or CD8+CD57+ T cells (not recorded which) from PBMCs. The bases read TGTGCCAGTAGTATAGCTCCTGCCTCCTACAATGAGCAGTTCTTC. This codes for CASSIAPASYNEQFF.